Each of the 20 T cell receptor beta chains below was sequenced from the same sample in a study of blood T cell repertoires in COVID-19. Method: immunoSEQ multiplex PCR; TCRdb's copy keeps in-frame clones and lacks some. Of around 110,000 clones in the sample, roughly 89% were seen once. The sequencing sample was made of PBMCs or T cells enriched from blood (not recorded which). The receptors here all came from a woman aged 30 to 39 who had recovered from COVID-19.

The J gene is TRBJ1-2, the V gene TRBV7-2, with D possibly TRBD1 on 6 matching bases. Germline CDR1 and CDR2: SGHTA and FQGNSA. The V gene lost 5 bases and the J gene lost 8 bases, with 15 bases spanning the gap. This CDR3 is 13 amino acids long. In DNA, the CDR3 is TGTGCCAGCAGCATTGACAGGACGGGGGGCTACACCTTC. This encodes CASSIDRTGGYTF.

The chain has TRBV19 and TRBJ2-7, with TRBD1 identical over 7 bases. Germline loops: CDR1 LNHDA, CDR2 SQIVND (reference sequence). The V and J ends lost 6 bases and 5 bases, in that order; junction bases with no gene match: 7. The CDR3 runs 13 residues. The CDR3 is CASSAQGVNEQYF. The CDR3 nucleotides are TGTGCCAGTAGCGCCCAGGGGGTCAACGAGCAGTACTTC.

The chain employs TRBV7-3 and TRBJ1-1; D perhaps matches TRBD1 (5 bases). Germline V gives CDR1 SGHTA, CDR2 FQGTGA. V gave up 2 bases and J gave up 3 bases, with 13 bases separating them. This CDR3 region has 15 residues. CDR3 residues: CASSLDGAPYTEAFF. In nucleotides, the CDR3 is TGTGCCAGCAGCTTAGATGGGGCTCCGTACACTGAAGCTTTCTTT.

The CDR3 spells CATSSGGLGAFF. The CDR3 region has the DNA TGTGCCACCAGCAGTGGAGGCCTAGGAGCTTTCTTT. The chain joins TRBV15 to TRBJ1-1; D is ambiguous. Germline V gives CDR1 LNHNV, CDR2 YYDKDF (reference sequence). This CDR3 spans 12 amino acids. Deletions cut 3 bases from V and 10 bases from J, with 12 bases between.

The J gene is TRBJ1-4, the V gene TRBV4-2; possible D gene TRBD1, 6 bases. The CDR3 extends over 14 amino acids. The V and J ends lost 2 bases and 5 bases respectively, with 9 bases between them. CDR1 is LGHNA, CDR2 YNFKEQ, per germline. The CDR3 reads CASSQTGQNEKLFF. DNA for the CDR3: TGTGCCAGCAGCCAAACTGGACAGAATGAAAAACTGTTTTTT.

This clone was counted a few times. The rearrangement joins TRBV5-1 to TRBJ2-2; D gene uncertain. Germline V gene lookup returns CDR1 SGHRS and CDR2 YFSETQ. Trimming took off 5 bases at V and 2 bases at J, with 10 bases between the two ends. The CDR3 loop spans 14 amino acids. CDR3: CASRSPGNTGELFF. The CDR3 DNA sequence: TGCGCCAGCAGGTCACCGGGTAACACCGGGGAGCTGTTTTTT.

The V and J genes are TRBV3-1 (or the pseudogene TRBV3-2) and TRBJ1-1; 8 bases agree with TRBD1. Germline V gives CDR1 LGHDT, CDR2 YNNKEL (reference sequence). This CDR3 contains 13 residues. V gave up 6 bases and J gave up 4 bases; unmatched junction bases: 4. The CDR3 nucleotides read TGTGCCAGCAGGACAGGGGAAGGCACTGAAGCTTTCTTT. Protein sequence: CASRTGEGTEAFF.

J is TRBJ1-1 and V is TRBV6-5, with D possibly being TRBD1 (6 bases). The germline gives CDR1 MNHEY, CDR2 SVGAGI. CDR3 length: 13 amino acids. V was shortened by 5 bases and J by 1 base, with 8 bases between the two germline ends. CDR3 region: CASSKQGNTEAFF. The CDR3 nucleotides are TGTGCCAGCAGTAAACAGGGGAACACTGAAGCTTTCTTT.

In its sample, this clone was seen a few times. This chain links TRBV7-3 with TRBJ2-1; 11 bases line up with TRBD2. This CDR3 spans 17 amino acids. From germline, CDR1 is SGHTA and CDR2 FQGTGA. Trimming took 4 bases from V and 8 from J; bases not matched to a gene: 13. The CDR3 sequence: CASSSSGSGRGGDEQFF. CDR3 DNA sequence: TGTGCCAGCAGCTCCTCGGGTAGCGGGAGGGGCGGGGATGAGCAGTTCTTC.

The chain is built from TRBV28 and TRBJ1-2, with D possibly being TRBD1 (6 bases). CDR1 is MDHEN and CDR2 is SYDVKM in the germline V gene. The V and J ends lost 6 bases and 4 bases respectively, with 18 bases between them. This CDR3 comprises 15 residues. CDR3 region: CASSRSHRVSYGYTF. CDR3 nucleotides: TGTGCCAGCAGCCGAAGCCACAGGGTCTCCTATGGCTACACCTTC.

This sequence joins TRBV2 and TRBJ2-7; TRBD2 might be the D (5 bases). This CDR3 is built from 13 residues. Germline-derived CDR1 and CDR2 are SNHLY and FYNNEI. V gave up 6 bases and J gave up 0 bases, with 9 bases separating them. CDR3 loop: CASRWTFSYEQYF. CDR3 in DNA: TGTGCCAGCAGGTGGACTTTCTCCTACGAGCAGTACTTC.

The chain recombines TRBV7-3 with TRBJ2-3, with 9 bases lining up with TRBD2. With 2 bases clipped from V and 5 bases from J, the junction kept 8 bases outside the gene matches. Germline lookup yields CDR1 SGHTA and CDR2 FQGTGA. The CDR3 contains 16 residues. CDR3 in DNA: TGTGCCAGCAGCTTAGGTTTGGGCGGGAGGGGAGATACGCAGTATTTT. Translating it yields CASSLGLGGRGDTQYF.

The chain uses TRBV6-5 and TRBJ2-1; 11 bases are shared with TRBD2. CDR1 is MNHEY and CDR2 is SVGAGI in the germline V gene. Trimming took 5 bases from V and 7 from J; bases not matched to a gene: 7. This CDR3 is 15 amino acids long. The CDR3: CASSPGTSGVNEQFF. In nucleotides, the CDR3 is TGTGCCAGCAGTCCCGGGACTAGCGGCGTTAATGAGCAGTTCTTC.

The V gene is TRBV4-3, the J gene TRBJ2-7; 9 bases are shared with TRBD1. CDR3 size: 16 residues. From germline, CDR1 is LGHNA and CDR2 YSLEER. J was trimmed by 2 bases and V by 0 bases; bases with no gene match: 5. CDR3 loop: CASSQEPGTGPYEQYF. The DNA of the CDR3 is TGCGCCAGCAGCCAAGAACCCGGGACAGGGCCCTACGAGCAGTACTTC.

The V and J genes are TRBV7-6 and TRBJ1-6; D gene unclear. CDR3 size: 15 residues. With 3 bases removed from V and 4 bases from J, the gap between germline ends came to 10 bases. Per germline, CDR1 SGHVS and CDR2 FNYEAQ. CDR3 in amino acids: CASSLGGLYNSPLHF. CDR3 coding DNA: TGTGCCAGCAGCTTGGGAGGACTATATAATTCACCCCTCCACTTT.

This clone was detected only a few times. The chain is built from TRBV6-5 and TRBJ2-1; no definite D call. The CDR3 has 15 amino acids. V gave up 5 bases and J gave up 1 base, with 12 bases separating them. The germline V gene encodes CDR1 MNHEY and CDR2 SVGAGI. CDR3 sequence: CASSIHENSYNEQFF. The CDR3 coding sequence is TGTGCCAGCAGTATACATGAAAATTCCTACAATGAGCAGTTCTTC.

The rearrangement joins TRBV4-3 to TRBJ2-5; 10 nucleotides align to TRBD2. The CDR3 spans 21 residues. After removal of 0 bases from V and 1 base from J, the junction contained 17 bases not matched to a gene. From germline, CDR1 is LGHNA and CDR2 YSLEER. The CDR3 loop reads CASSQDRAGRVKREGQETQYF. For the CDR3, the DNA is TGCGCCAGCAGCCAAGATAGGGCAGGGAGGGTGAAGCGGGAGGGCCAAGAGACCCAGTACTTC.

The J gene is TRBJ2-7, the V gene TRBV28, with D hard to call. CDR1 MDHEN and CDR2 SYDVKM come from the germline V gene. The CDR3 sequence is 15 residues long. V lost 1 base, J lost 3 bases, and 13 bases lay in between. The CDR3: CASSLSGTGLYEQYF. CDR3 nucleotides: TGTGCCAGCAGTTTATCGGGTACCGGCCTCTACGAGCAGTACTTC.

The V and J genes are TRBV5-1 and TRBJ1-2; no clear D. V was trimmed by 0 bases and J by 8 bases, leaving 17 bases between them. Per germline, CDR1 SGHRS and CDR2 YFSETQ. CDR3 size: 15 residues. This CDR3 is CASSLATPETGGYTF. The CDR3 region has the DNA TGCGCCAGCAGCTTGGCCACGCCAGAAACGGGAGGCTACACCTTC.

The V and J genes are TRBV7-9 and TRBJ2-7; tentatively, D is TRBD1 (6 bases). Trimming stripped 2 bases from V and 1 base from J, with 9 bases between. The CDR3 consists of 14 residues. CDR1 is SEHNR and CDR2 is FQNEAQ in the germline V gene (reference sequence). CDR3 sequence reads: CASSLRTDSYEQYF. Here the CDR3 DNA reads TGTGCCAGCAGCTTACGGACAGATTCCTACGAGCAGTACTTC. The whole variable domain, remainder taken from reference TRBV7-9 and TRBJ2-7, is DTGVSQNPRHKITKRGQNVTFRCDPISEHNRLYWYRQTLGQGPEFLTYFQNEAQLEKSRLLSDRFSAERPKGSFSTLEIQRTEQGDSAMYLCASSLRTDSYEQYFGPGTRLTVT.